Presented here are 27 T cell receptor beta chains from one specimen sequenced in a study of T-cell memory formation after mild COVID-19 (dated by TCRdb to about 2021). Libraries were prepared through 5' RACE. For sequencing, an Illumina NovaSeq 6000 was employed. TCRdb itself trimmed the public reads at Q25 with fastp, ran MiXCR and retained productive beta chains. CDR3 protein sequences are deduplicated, and each keeps its most common genes and DNA. In this sample the table shows under 300,000 distinct CDR3 sequences, over 9% of which occur a single time. The ten largest clones add up to 22% of the sample. Sequencing was performed on PBMCs or a T cell subset sorted from them (not recorded which). These receptors all stem from a man younger than 35 who had mild COVID-19 (a few samples of this study predate the infection). The sample titles of this study are shuffled in the database, so cell type and time point are left out; the donor was told from shared clones.

This CDR3 reads CASSLGSGDEQFF. In DNA form, the CDR3 reads TGTGCCAGCAGCTTAGGATCCGGGGATGAGCAGTTCTTC. The J gene is TRBJ2-1, the V gene TRBV7-2; a possible D gene is TRBD2 (5 bases). Germline V gives CDR1 SGHTA, CDR2 FQGNSA. CDR3 length equals 13 residues. V lost 1 base and J lost 8, with 9 bases in between.

The rearrangement links TRBV7-6 to TRBJ2-3; 10 nucleotides match TRBD2. Germline V gene lookup returns CDR1 SGHVS and CDR2 FNYEAQ. This CDR3 is 16 amino acids long. Trimming took 2 bases from V and 2 from J; bases not matched to a gene: 4. The CDR3 region is CASSLPLAGATDTQYF. CDR3 DNA sequence: TGTGCCAGCAGCTTACCCCTAGCGGGGGCCACAGATACGCAGTATTTT.

The V gene is TRBV12-3 or TRBV12-4, the J gene TRBJ2-2; D is uncertain. The CDR3 is 13 residues long. V lost 6 bases, J lost 5 bases, and 10 bases lay in between. The CDR3 DNA sequence: TGTGCCAGCAGCCCTACAGCAACCGGGGAGCTGTTTTTT. It specifies CASSPTATGELFF.

This clonotype was detected ten times or more. The CDR3 sequence is CASSPLGGTDTQYF. CDR3 DNA sequence: TGTGCCAGCAGCCCACTGGGGGGCACAGATACGCAGTATTTT. This sequence joins TRBV7-3 and TRBJ2-3, with D perhaps given as TRBD1 or TRBD2 (5 bases each). V lost 5 bases to trimming and J lost 1 base, with 10 bases between them. Germline-derived CDR1 and CDR2 are SGHTA and FQGTGA. CDR3 size: 14 residues.

This clonotype has only a few counts. This chain connects TRBV6-6 to TRBJ1-1; the D gene is possibly TRBD1 (6 bases). The V gene lost 5 bases and the J gene lost 1 base, with 23 bases spanning the gap. Germline CDR1 is MNHNY and CDR2 is SVGAGI (reference sequence). The CDR3 has 18 amino acids. The CDR3 coding sequence is TGTGCCAGCAGTACCGGGGGCAAGTTTCGTGGTGGGAACACTGAAGCTTTCTTT. Translating gives CASSTGGKFRGGNTEAFF.

This clonotype was observed a few times. V is TRBV24-1 and J is TRBJ2-1; D assignment may be TRBD1 or TRBD2 (5 bases each). Germline V lookup: CDR1 KGHDR, CDR2 SFDVKD. V dropped 1 base and J dropped 9 bases, with 18 bases sitting between them. This CDR3 has 16 amino acids. The CDR3 DNA is TGTGCCACCAGTGATTTCCGGCAGGGAAAAAGCGGTGAGCAGTTCTTC. Protein sequence: CATSDFRQGKSGEQFF.

The chain couples TRBV15 to TRBJ2-7; tentatively, D is TRBD1 (5 bases). V lost 5 bases, J lost 0 bases, and 11 bases lay in between. CDR1 and CDR2 (germline): LNHNV, YYDKDF (reference sequence). The CDR3 runs 14 residues. In DNA form, the CDR3 reads TGTGCCACCAGCTCAATCAGGGACTCCTACGAGCAGTACTTC. Its translation is CATSSIRDSYEQYF.

The rearrangement joins TRBV28 to TRBJ2-3, with TRBD1 as a possible D gene (6 bases). This CDR3 contains 16 residues. Germline CDR1 is MDHEN and CDR2 is SYDVKM. V lost 5 bases and J lost 6, with 21 bases in between. CDR3 protein: CASSLPGPPRGDTQYF. Here the CDR3 DNA reads TGTGCCAGCAGTCTACCGGGACCACCTAGGGGGGATACGCAGTATTTT.

This clonotype was counted between two and nine times. The rearrangement uses TRBV27 and TRBJ2-4; D is undetermined. CDR1 and CDR2 from the germline V gene are MNHEY and SMNVEV (reference sequence). Trimming removed 5 bases from V and 2 bases from J, with 13 bases in between. The CDR3 is made up of 15 amino acids. In nucleotides, the CDR3 is TGTGCCAGCAGTATCCAGACACCAACCAAAAACATTCAGTACTTC. Residues: CASSIQTPTKNIQYF.

This clonotype was seen a handful of times. The chain uses TRBV7-6 and TRBJ1-2, with a tentative D call TRBD1 (5 bases). This CDR3 comprises 13 residues. Trimming removed 5 bases from V and 6 bases from J, with 13 bases in between. The V gene's germline CDR1 is SGHVS and CDR2 FNYEAQ. The CDR3 region is CASSPPGTDGYTF. CDR3 in DNA: TGTGCCAGCAGCCCGCCTGGGACGGATGGCTACACCTTC.

This clonotype was recorded a few times. The chain couples TRBV5-1 to TRBJ2-3; 7 positions agree with TRBD2. There are 15 residues in the CDR3. Germline values: CDR1 SGHRS, CDR2 YFSETQ. V was clipped by 4 bases and J by 4 bases; unmatched bases: 9. The CDR3 sequence is CASSPGTSAADTQYF. Written as DNA, the CDR3 is TGCGCCAGCAGCCCTGGCACTAGCGCCGCAGATACGCAGTATTTT.

This clonotype occurred a few times. V gene TRBV20-1 combines with J gene TRBJ1-1; 8 bases align to TRBD1. V lost 6 bases and J lost 6; bases outside the gene matches: 9. This CDR3 contains 13 residues. Germline V lookup: CDR1 DFQATT, CDR2 SNEGSKA (reference sequence). For the CDR3, the DNA is TGCAGTGCAACAGGACAGGGTAAACCTGAAGCTTTCTTT. Translated: CSATGQGKPEAFF.

This clonotype was detected a few times. The chain carries TRBV28 and TRBJ1-5; D is unclear. Germline V CDR1 and CDR2: MDHEN, SYDVKM. Deletions cut 6 bases from V and 4 bases from J, with 4 bases between. The CDR3 extends over 11 amino acids. The CDR3 region is CASSFNQPQHF. CDR3 bases: TGTGCCAGCAGCTTTAATCAGCCCCAGCATTTT.

CDR3 bases: TGTGCCAGCAGCTCGCAGCGGGGGGGCGGCGATGAGCAGTTCTTC. This codes for CASSSQRGGGDEQFF. The J gene is TRBJ2-1, the V gene TRBV11-2; 10 bases are shared with TRBD2. V lost 4 bases to trimming and J lost 8 bases; unmatched junction nucleotides: 8. The CDR3 sequence is 15 residues long. Germline CDR1 and CDR2: SGHAT and FQNNGV.

In this sample, this clonotype turned up a few times. The V call is TRBV27, the J call TRBJ1-6; weak D call: TRBD1 (5 bases). CDR1 and CDR2 from the germline V gene are MNHEY and SMNVEV (reference sequence). CDR3 size: 13 residues. Trimming took 5 bases from V and 9 from J, leaving 11 bases between them. This chain's CDR3 is CASSQGNVSPLHF. CDR3 nucleotide sequence: TGTGCCAGCAGTCAGGGTAATGTTTCACCCCTCCACTTT.

Many counts were recorded for this clonotype. CDR3 sequence reads: CASSRSGDSFNNEQFF. The CDR3 nucleotides are TGCGCCAGCAGCCGATCAGGCGACAGCTTCAACAATGAGCAGTTCTTC. The chain joins TRBV5-1 to TRBJ2-1, with a weak D call TRBD1 (5 bases). This CDR3 has 16 residues. V was shortened by 4 bases and J by 5 bases, with 19 bases between the two germline ends. Germline-derived CDR1 and CDR2 are SGHRS and YFSETQ.

This clonotype was observed many times. Since no conserved phenylalanine or tryptophan closes the CDR3, a read error is the likely cause. The DNA is left out, because the CDR3 cannot be placed on it with certainty; the CDR3 is given as TCRdb lists it. The chain recombines TRBV6-5 with TRBJ2-1. Both ends counted, the CDR3 spans 8 residues. Per germline, CDR1 MNHEY and CDR2 SVGAGI. CDR3 residues: CASRDGSV.

The V gene is TRBV12-3 or TRBV12-4, the J gene TRBJ2-1, with a weak D call TRBD2 (6 bases). Trimming removed 6 bases at V and 4 bases at J, with 16 bases between. This CDR3 has 15 amino acids. CDR3 nucleotide sequence: TGTGCCAGCAGGGGAGGCTATCTTCAATACAATGAGCAGTTCTTC. Translating gives CASRGGYLQYNEQFF.

J is TRBJ2-7 and V is TRBV6-2 or TRBV6-3, with TRBD1 matching 10 bases. Unmatched junction bases numbered 10, after V lost 7 bases and J lost 1 base. Germline-derived CDR1 and CDR2 are MNHEY and SVGEGT. CDR3 size: 16 residues. The CDR3 region is CASTPPGQGGSYEQYV. As DNA, the CDR3 is TGTGCCAGCACCCCCCCCGGACAGGGGGGGTCCTACGAGCAGTACGTC.

This chain connects TRBV10-3 to TRBJ1-1; D perhaps matches TRBD1 (6 bases). V dropped 8 bases and J dropped 0 bases, with 16 bases sitting between them. Germline-derived CDR1 and CDR2 are ENHRY and SYGVKD. The CDR3 covers 15 residues. The CDR3 bases are TGTGCCATCTCCTCCGGGGGGCCGGTGAACACTGAAGCTTTCTTT. It specifies CAISSGGPVNTEAFF.

The gene calls are TRBV7-8 and TRBJ2-3, with 8 bases aligning to TRBD2. The length of the CDR3 is 15 residues. CDR1 SGHVS and CDR2 FQNEAQ come from the germline V gene. V lost 0 bases to trimming and J lost 6 bases; unmatched junction nucleotides: 5. The CDR3 DNA reads TGTGCCAGCAGCTTAGCCCGGGGGGGGCCCGATACGCAGTATTTT. Translated, it gives CASSLARGGPDTQYF. Variable domain in full (rest from reference TRBV7-8 and TRBJ2-3): GAGVSQSPRYKVAKRGQDVALRCDPISGHVSLFWYQQALGQGPEFLTYFQNEAQLDKSGLPSDRFFAERPEGSVSTLKIQRTQQEDSAVYLCASSLARGGPDTQYFGPGTRLTVL.

This chain joins TRBV4-2 and TRBJ2-3; D gene ambiguous. Germline values: CDR1 LGHNA, CDR2 YNFKEQ. Trimming pared 1 base from V and 4 bases from J, leaving 15 bases between. This CDR3 is built from 16 residues. Here the CDR3 reads CASSQATARDPDTQYF. DNA of the CDR3: TGTGCCAGCAGCCAAGCGACTGCGCGAGATCCAGATACGCAGTATTTT.

This clonotype was picked up a small number of times. V gene TRBV6-5 combines with J gene TRBJ2-6; no clear D. Trimming took 5 bases from V and 4 from J, leaving 6 bases between them. Per germline, CDR1 MNHEY and CDR2 SVGAGI. The CDR3 totals 13 residues. CDR3 in DNA: TGTGCCAGCAGTCGAACCGGGGCCAACGTCCTGACTTTC. Protein: CASSRTGANVLTF.

The chain employs TRBV10-3 and TRBJ2-1, with a tentative D call TRBD2 (6 bases). The CDR3 covers 13 residues. The V gene lost 7 bases and the J gene lost 9 bases, with 16 bases spanning the gap. Germline V lookup: CDR1 ENHRY, CDR2 SYGVKD. This CDR3 is CAITEGRRFEQFF. The DNA of the CDR3 is TGTGCCATCACGGAGGGTCGCCGGTTTGAGCAGTTCTTC.

In this sample, this clonotype turned up a few times. The chain combines TRBV20-1 with TRBJ1-3; TRBD1 is a possible D gene (5 bases). Trimming shortened V by 6 bases and J by 0 bases, and 9 bases separated the two germline ends. Germline CDR1 and CDR2: DFQATT and SNEGSKA (reference sequence). This CDR3 contains 13 residues. The CDR3 sequence: CSAWGSSGNTIYF. CDR3 sequence (DNA): TGCAGTGCCTGGGGGAGCTCTGGAAACACCATATATTTT.

This clonotype was detected ten times or more. The chain couples TRBV4-3 to TRBJ2-3; no clear D gene. CDR1 is LGHNA, CDR2 YSLEER, per germline. This CDR3 has 13 residues. V dropped 3 bases and J dropped 5 bases, with 9 bases sitting between them. DNA of the CDR3: TGCGCCAGCAGCCAGGGCTATGGAGATACGCAGTATTTT. This sequence encodes CASSQGYGDTQYF.

This chain uses TRBV9 with TRBJ2-2; 7 nucleotides match TRBD1. This CDR3 is 14 amino acids long. CDR1 and CDR2 from the germline V gene are SGDLS and YYNGEE. With V trimmed by 3 bases and J by 7 bases, 6 bases remained unmatched. CDR3 nucleotide sequence: TGTGCCAGCAGCGCAAGAAGGGGGCTCGGGGAGCTGTTTTTT. Encoded protein: CASSARRGLGELFF.